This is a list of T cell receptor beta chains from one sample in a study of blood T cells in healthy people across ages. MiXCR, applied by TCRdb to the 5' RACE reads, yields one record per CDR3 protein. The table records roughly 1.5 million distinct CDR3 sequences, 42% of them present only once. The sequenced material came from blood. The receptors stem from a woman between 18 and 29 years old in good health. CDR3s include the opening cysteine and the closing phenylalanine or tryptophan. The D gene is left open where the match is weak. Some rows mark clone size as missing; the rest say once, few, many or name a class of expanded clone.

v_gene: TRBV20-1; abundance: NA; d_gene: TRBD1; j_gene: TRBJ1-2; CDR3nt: TGCAGTGCTACGAACCTTTCAGGGGGGACCTATGGCTACACCTTC; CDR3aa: CSATNLSGGTYGYTF
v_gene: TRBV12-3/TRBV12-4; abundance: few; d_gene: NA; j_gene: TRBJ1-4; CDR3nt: TGTGCCAGCAGTTTAGGCACGGCCCGGCCCGAAAAACTGTTTTTT; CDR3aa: CASSLGTARPEKLFF
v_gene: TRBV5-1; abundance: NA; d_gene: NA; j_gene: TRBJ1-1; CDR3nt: TGCGCCAGCAGGAAAGGACGGGACACTGAAGCTTTCTTT; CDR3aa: CASRKGRDTEAFF
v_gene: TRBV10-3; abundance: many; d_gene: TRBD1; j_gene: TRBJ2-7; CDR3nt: TGTGCCATCAGTCTGGGTGGAACAGGGGGTGGCTACGAGCAGTACTTC; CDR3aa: CAISLGGTGGGYEQYF
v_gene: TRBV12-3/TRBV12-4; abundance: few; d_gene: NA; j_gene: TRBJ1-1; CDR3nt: TGTGCCAGCAGCAGGTTAATTGCTTTCTTT; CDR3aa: CASSRLIAFF
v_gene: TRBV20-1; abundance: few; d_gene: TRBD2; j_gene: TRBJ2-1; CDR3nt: TGCAGTGCTCATTCCGGGGCTAGCGGAAACCACAATGAGCAGTTCTTC; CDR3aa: CSAHSGASGNHNEQFF
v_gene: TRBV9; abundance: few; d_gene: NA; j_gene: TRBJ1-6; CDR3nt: TGTGCCAGCAGCGTAGGTTCAGGGTATTCACCCCTCCACTTT; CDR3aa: CASSVGSGYSPLHF
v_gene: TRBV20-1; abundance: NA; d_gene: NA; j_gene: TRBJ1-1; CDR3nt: TGCAGTGCTAGAGTCCGGCCGAATTCTCAGAACACTGAAGCTTTCTTT; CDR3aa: CSARVRPNSQNTEAFF
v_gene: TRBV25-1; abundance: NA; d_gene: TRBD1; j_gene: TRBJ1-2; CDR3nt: TGTGCCAGCAGTTTGAGCACAGGGGGTCGCGGCTACACCTTC; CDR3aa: CASSLSTGGRGYTF
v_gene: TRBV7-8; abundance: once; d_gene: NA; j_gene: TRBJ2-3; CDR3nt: TGTGCCAGCAGCTTTTACATAGATACGCAGTATTTT; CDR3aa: CASSFYIDTQYF
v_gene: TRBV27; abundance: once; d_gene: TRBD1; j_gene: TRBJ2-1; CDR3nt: TGCGCCAGCAGGGTCCTGGGACAGGGGAGAGGTAATGAGCAGTTCTTC; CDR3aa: CASRVLGQGRGNEQFF